Listed below are T cell receptor beta chains from one sample, sequenced in a study of cytomegalovirus exposure and HLA in healthy donors. Sequenced by immunoSEQ multiplex PCR; TCRdb stores in-frame clones only, minus some. The sample has roughly 100,000 clones; 50% to 70% are singletons. What was sequenced was PBMCs. These receptors all stem from a man aged 30 to 39 in good health and CMV-seropositive. Each CDR3 is given with its conserved first and last residue. Each record gives: V gene, J gene, clone size, D gene, CDR3 DNA, CDR3 protein. A D gene is named only where the DNA matches it firmly. The size field is filled for only some rows; it gives once, few, many or a size class.

>TRBV5-4|TRBJ1-2|NA|NA
TGTGCCAGCAGCTTGAAGATGGCCGCCAGCGGGGGTGGTTACACCTTC
CASSLKMAASGGGYTF
>TRBV27|TRBJ2-1|few|TRBD2
TGTGCCAGCAGTTCGGGGGGTCGTTGGCAGTTCTTC
CASSSGGRWQFF
>TRBV12-5|TRBJ1-3|NA|NA
TGTGCTAGTCGGTCCCGAACCCAGGGAGGCGGAAACACCATATATTTT
CASRSRTQGGGNTIYF
>TRBV15|TRBJ2-3|once|NA
TGTGCCACCAGCAGAGATCAACCGGGTACCACAGATACGCAGTATTTT
CATSRDQPGTTDTQYF
>TRBV6-5|TRBJ1-2|NA|NA
TGTGCCAGCAGCCCATATCAAGGGGTCGGTGGCTACACCTTC
CASSPYQGVGGYTF
>TRBV2|TRBJ2-7|NA|NA
TGTGCCAGCAAGCCGCTTTCCGAGCAGTACTTC
CASKPLSEQYF
>TRBV5-1|TRBJ1-1|NA|NA
TGCGCCAGCAGCTCGGGAAAGGGCAGCACTGAAGCTTTCTTT
CASSSGKGSTEAFF
>TRBV5-1|TRBJ2-7|NA|TRBD2
TGCGCCAGCAGCTTCGGGGCGACTAGCGATTCCGAGCAGTACTTC
CASSFGATSDSEQYF
>TRBV19|TRBJ2-3|NA|TRBD2
TGTGCCAGTAGGGATCTAGCGGGGGTAGCAGATACGCAGTATTTT
CASRDLAGVADTQYF
>TRBV7-2|TRBJ1-2|NA|NA
TGTGCCAGCAGCTTAGCGGCGGTACCGTCCTATGGCTACACCTTC
CASSLAAVPSYGYTF
>TRBV30|TRBJ1-5|few|TRBD1
TGTGCCTGGAGGGGACAGGGCACGGTTCAGCCCCAGCATTTT
CAWRGQGTVQPQHF
>TRBV7-8|TRBJ1-2|NA|NA
TGTGCCAGCAGCTTAGAACAGGGCCCAGCTGGCTACACCTTC
CASSLEQGPAGYTF
>TRBV4-2|TRBJ2-1|NA|NA
TGTGCCAGCAGCCAAGAGTCCCTCATAGCGGTTGAGCAGTTCTTC
CASSQESLIAVEQFF
>TRBV5-8|TRBJ1-5|NA|NA
TGTGCCAGCAGCTTTTGGCGTACCGGGACACGAAATCAGCCCCAGCATTTT
CASSFWRTGTRNQPQHF
>TRBV5-1|TRBJ1-1|NA|TRBD1
TGCGCCAGCAGAAGACAGGGGGAGAACACTGAAGCTTTCTTT
CASRRQGENTEAFF
>TRBV19|TRBJ2-1|NA|TRBD2
TGTGCCAGTCTCGGGACTAGCGGGGGGATTTGGTTCTTC
CASLGTSGGIWFF
>TRBV19|TRBJ2-1|NA|TRBD2
TGTGCCAGTACCGGACTAGCGGGGTTCTACAATGAGCAGTTCTTC
CASTGLAGFYNEQFF
>TRBV5-6|TRBJ1-2|few|TRBD1
TGTGCCAGCAGCCTACGGGACAGGCAATATGGCTACACCTTC
CASSLRDRQYGYTF
>TRBV27|TRBJ1-2|NA|NA
TGTGCCAGCCGTTTTTCTCCACTGGCGGACTATGGCTACACCTTC
CASRFSPLADYGYTF
>TRBV16|TRBJ1-1|NA|TRBD1
TGTGCCAGCAGCCTACAGGGGGGGAAAGCTTTCTTT
CASSLQGGKAFF
>TRBV7-9|TRBJ2-7|few|NA
TGTGCCAGCAGCTTGGAGGGAGCGGCCTACGAGCAGTACTTC
CASSLEGAAYEQYF
>TRBV11-1|TRBJ2-3|NA|NA
TGTGCCAGCAGCTTGCAGGGAGGAGATACGCAGTATTTT
CASSLQGGDTQYF
>TRBV27|TRBJ2-5|NA|TRBD1
TGTGCCAGCAGCTCCGATACAGGGGAGGAGACCCAGTACTTC
CASSSDTGEETQYF
>TRBV7-2|TRBJ1-1|NA|TRBD1
TGTGCCAGCAGTCCCGACAGGGGCGACACTGAAGCTTTCTTT
CASSPDRGDTEAFF
>TRBV13|TRBJ2-7|few|TRBD2
TGTGCCAGCAGCCCGACCCCCGGGACTAGCTCCTACGAGCAGTACTTC
CASSPTPGTSSYEQYF
>TRBV27|TRBJ1-2|NA|TRBD1
TGTGCCAGCAGGAGGGACAGGGGATATGGCTACACCTTC
CASRRDRGYGYTF
>TRBV10-3|TRBJ2-1|NA|NA
TGTGCCATCAGTGCTTCCACAGGGAACTACAATGAGCAGTTCTTC
CAISASTGNYNEQFF
>TRBV9|TRBJ2-3|NA|NA
TGTGCCAGCAGCGTAGCTGGGAGCGGAGGGGCAGATACGCAGTATTTT
CASSVAGSGGADTQYF
>TRBV6-5|TRBJ2-3|NA|NA
TGTGCCAGCAGGATAGACTGGAGCACAGATACGCAGTATTTT
CASRIDWSTDTQYF
>TRBV2|TRBJ1-3|NA|NA
TGTGCCAGCAGAGACAGGAGCTCTGGAAACACCATATATTTT
CASRDRSSGNTIYF
>TRBV30|TRBJ2-7|NA|NA
TGTGCCTGGCCGTCCAGGGGAAGCTCCTACGAGCAGTACTTC
CAWPSRGSSYEQYF
>TRBV30|TRBJ2-4|NA|TRBD2
TGTGCCTGGAGACCACTAGCGGGGGGGTTAGGAGCCAAAAACATTCAGTACTTC
CAWRPLAGGLGAKNIQYF
>TRBV5-8|TRBJ2-3|NA|TRBD2
TGTGCCAGCAGCCGAGGGATAAACGGGGGGGCAGATACGCAGTATTTT
CASSRGINGGADTQYF
>TRBV7-9|TRBJ2-1|NA|NA
TGTGCCAGCAGCTTACAGACTTTCTTATACAATGAGCAGTTCTTC
CASSLQTFLYNEQFF